The TCR beta chain under discussion was sequenced for a study of early stage breast cancer tumors. Study-wide background: ER+/PR+/HER2- status applied to about 70% of the 16 invasive breast tumors.

The CDR3 loop spans 13 amino acids. The V and J ends lost 1 base and 3 bases respectively, with 6 bases between them. The germline V gene encodes CDR1 SGHRS and CDR2 YFSETQ. The repertoire was sequenced with immunoSEQ multiplex PCR; TCRdb's copy has only in-frame clones and lacks some. The profile covers thousands of clones, with 70% appearing a single time and 15% to 17% taken by the ten largest. Input material: breast tumor tissue. This clonotype originated in a person aged 55 to 70 with breast cancer. The gene calls are TRBV5-1 and TRBJ2-3, with D uncertain. This chain's CDR3 is CASSLSVTDTQYF. The CDR3 nucleotides are TGCGCCAGCAGCTTGTCTGTGACAGATACGCAGTATTTT.